This T cell receptor beta chain was identified in a study of cytotoxic CD8 clonotypes in ibrutinib-treated CLL. Study summary: The study included 11 relapsed/refractory and fewer than 16 treatment-naive patients; 17 had IGHV unmutated disease.

Libraries were prepared by immunoSEQ multiplex PCR; TCRdb keeps only in-frame clonotypes and omits some of them. The data contain about 250,000 clones, 70% of them singletons. Whole-study findings and limits: Clonality was higher at baseline than in age-matched healthy donors and tracked circulating CD8+ T-cell counts.

Remarks on this clone: Its antigen is not identified.

This CDR3 is 14 amino acids long. Germline CDR1 reads LNHNV; CDR2 reads YYDKDF (reference sequence). V lost 3 bases and J 4 bases, leaving 12 bases between the germline ends. The receptor comes from a human donor with chronic lymphocytic leukemia. This rearrangement joins TRBV15 to TRBJ1-1; no reliable D call. The material was PBMCs, obtained after 24 months of ibrutinib treatment. The CDR3 loop is CATSRGDPGTEAFF. For the CDR3, the DNA is TGTGCCACCAGCAGGGGAGACCCGGGCACTGAAGCTTTCTTT.